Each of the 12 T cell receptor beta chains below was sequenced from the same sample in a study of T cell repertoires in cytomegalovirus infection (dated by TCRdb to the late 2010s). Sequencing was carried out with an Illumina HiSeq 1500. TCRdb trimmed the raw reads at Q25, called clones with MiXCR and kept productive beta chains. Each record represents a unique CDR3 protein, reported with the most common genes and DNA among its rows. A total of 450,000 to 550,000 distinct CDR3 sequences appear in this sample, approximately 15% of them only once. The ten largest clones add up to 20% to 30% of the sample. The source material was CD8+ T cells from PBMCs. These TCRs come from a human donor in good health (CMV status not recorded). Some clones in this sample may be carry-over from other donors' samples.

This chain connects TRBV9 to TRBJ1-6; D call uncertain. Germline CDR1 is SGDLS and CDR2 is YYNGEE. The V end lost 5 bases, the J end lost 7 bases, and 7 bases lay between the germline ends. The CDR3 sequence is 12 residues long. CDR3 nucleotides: TGTGCCAGCAGGTCCGGGAATTCACCCCTCCACTTT. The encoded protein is CASRSGNSPLHF.

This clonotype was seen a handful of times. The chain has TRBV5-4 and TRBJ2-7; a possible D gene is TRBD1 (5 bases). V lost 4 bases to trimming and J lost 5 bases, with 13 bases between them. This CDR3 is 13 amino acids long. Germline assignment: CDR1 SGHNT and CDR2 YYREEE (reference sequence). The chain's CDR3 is CASSLRMTDEQYF. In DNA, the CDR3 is TGTGCCAGCAGCCTCCGCATGACAGACGAGCAGTACTTC.

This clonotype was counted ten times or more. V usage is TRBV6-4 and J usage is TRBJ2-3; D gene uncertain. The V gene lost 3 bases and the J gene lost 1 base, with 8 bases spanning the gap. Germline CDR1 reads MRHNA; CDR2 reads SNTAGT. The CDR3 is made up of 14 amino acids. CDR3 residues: CASSDGGGTDTQYF. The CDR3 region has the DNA TGTGCCAGCAGTGATGGTGGGGGCACAGATACGCAGTATTTT.

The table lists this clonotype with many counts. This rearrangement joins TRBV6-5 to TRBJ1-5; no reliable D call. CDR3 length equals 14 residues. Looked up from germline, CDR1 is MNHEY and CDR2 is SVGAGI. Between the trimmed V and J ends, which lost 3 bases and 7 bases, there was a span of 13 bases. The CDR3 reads CASSYGEGGQPQHF. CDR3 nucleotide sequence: TGTGCCAGCAGTTATGGGGAGGGAGGCCAGCCCCAGCATTTT.

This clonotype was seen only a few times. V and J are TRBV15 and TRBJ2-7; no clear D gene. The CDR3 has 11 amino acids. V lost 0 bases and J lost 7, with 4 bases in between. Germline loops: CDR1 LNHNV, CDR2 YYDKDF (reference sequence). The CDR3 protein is CATSRDGEQYF. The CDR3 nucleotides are TGTGCCACCAGCAGAGATGGGGAGCAGTACTTC.

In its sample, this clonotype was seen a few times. For the CDR3, the DNA is TGTGCCAGCGCCGACTATAACAATGAGCAGTTCTTC. Translation gives CASADYNNEQFF. The chain has TRBV28 and TRBJ2-1; D is perhaps TRBD2 (5 bases). The V end was cut by 8 bases, the J end by 5 bases, with 10 bases between. The CDR3 loop spans 12 amino acids. In germline, CDR1 is MDHEN, CDR2 SYDVKM.

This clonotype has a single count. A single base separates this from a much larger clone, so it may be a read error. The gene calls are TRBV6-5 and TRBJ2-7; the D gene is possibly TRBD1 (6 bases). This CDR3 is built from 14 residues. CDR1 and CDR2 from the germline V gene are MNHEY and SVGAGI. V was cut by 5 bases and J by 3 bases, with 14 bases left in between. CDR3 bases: TGTGCCAGCAGTCGGGACATGGGGCTCTACGAGCAGTACTTC. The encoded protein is CASSRDMGLYEQYF.

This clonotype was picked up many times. DNA for the CDR3: TGTGCCAGCAGCTTCGGACCGTACAATGAGCAGTTCTTC. As protein: CASSFGPYNEQFF. This chain uses TRBV27 with TRBJ2-1; D not certain. V lost 6 bases to trimming and J lost 4 bases, with 10 bases between them. CDR1 is MNHEY, CDR2 SMNVEV, per germline (reference sequence). This CDR3 has 13 amino acids.

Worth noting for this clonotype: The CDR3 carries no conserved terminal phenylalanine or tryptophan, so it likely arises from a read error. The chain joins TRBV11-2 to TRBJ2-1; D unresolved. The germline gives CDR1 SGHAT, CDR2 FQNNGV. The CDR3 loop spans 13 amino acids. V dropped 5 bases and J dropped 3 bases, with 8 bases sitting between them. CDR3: CASSPGRYNEQFL. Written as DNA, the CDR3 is TGTGCCAGCAGCCCGGGTCGCTACAATGAGCAGTTCTTA.

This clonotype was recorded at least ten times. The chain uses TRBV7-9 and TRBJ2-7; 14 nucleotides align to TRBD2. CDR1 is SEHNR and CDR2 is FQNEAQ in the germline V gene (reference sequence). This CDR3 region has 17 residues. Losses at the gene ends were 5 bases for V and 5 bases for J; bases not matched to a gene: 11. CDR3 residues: CASSLFPGLAGAHEQYF. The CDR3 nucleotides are TGTGCCAGCAGCCTCTTCCCGGGACTAGCGGGAGCCCACGAGCAGTACTTC. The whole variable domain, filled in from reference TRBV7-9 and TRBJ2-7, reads DTGVSQNPRHKITKRGQNVTFRCDPISEHNRLYWYRQTLGQGPEFLTYFQNEAQLEKSRLLSDRFSAERPKGSFSTLEIQRTEQGDSAMYLCASSLFPGLAGAHEQYFGPGTRLTVT.

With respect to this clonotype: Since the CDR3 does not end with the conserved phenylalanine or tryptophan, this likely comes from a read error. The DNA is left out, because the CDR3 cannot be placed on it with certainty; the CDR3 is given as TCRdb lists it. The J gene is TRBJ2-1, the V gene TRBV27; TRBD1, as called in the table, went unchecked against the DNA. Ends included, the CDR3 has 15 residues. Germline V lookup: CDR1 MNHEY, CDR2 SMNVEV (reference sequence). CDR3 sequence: CATRTGTFSYNEQVL.

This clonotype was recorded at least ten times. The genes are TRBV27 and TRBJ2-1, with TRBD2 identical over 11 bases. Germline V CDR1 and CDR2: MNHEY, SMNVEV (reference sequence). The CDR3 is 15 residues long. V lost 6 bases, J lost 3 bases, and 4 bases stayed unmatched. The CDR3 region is CASSSGLAGYNEQFF. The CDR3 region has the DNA TGTGCCAGCAGCTCTGGACTAGCGGGCTACAATGAGCAGTTCTTC.